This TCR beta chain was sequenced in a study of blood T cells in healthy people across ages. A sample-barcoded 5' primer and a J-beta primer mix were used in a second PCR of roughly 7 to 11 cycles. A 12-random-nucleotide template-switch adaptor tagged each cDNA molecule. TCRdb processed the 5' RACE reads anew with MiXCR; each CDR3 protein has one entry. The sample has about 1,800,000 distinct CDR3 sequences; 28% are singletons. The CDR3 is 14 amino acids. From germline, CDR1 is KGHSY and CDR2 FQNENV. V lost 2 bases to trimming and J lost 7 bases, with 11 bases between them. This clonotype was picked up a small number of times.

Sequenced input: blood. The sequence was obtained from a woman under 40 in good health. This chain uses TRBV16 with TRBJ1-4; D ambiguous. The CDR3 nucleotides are TGTGCCAGCAGCCAACCGGGAATAGGTGAAAAACTGTTTTTT. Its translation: CASSQPGIGEKLFF. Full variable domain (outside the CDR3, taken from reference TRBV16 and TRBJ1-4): GEEVAQTPKHLVRGEGQKAKLYCAPIKGHSYVFWYQQVLKNEFKFLISFQNENVFDETGMPKERFSAKCLPNSPCSLEIQATKLEDSAVYFCASSQPGIGEKLFFGSGTQLSVL.